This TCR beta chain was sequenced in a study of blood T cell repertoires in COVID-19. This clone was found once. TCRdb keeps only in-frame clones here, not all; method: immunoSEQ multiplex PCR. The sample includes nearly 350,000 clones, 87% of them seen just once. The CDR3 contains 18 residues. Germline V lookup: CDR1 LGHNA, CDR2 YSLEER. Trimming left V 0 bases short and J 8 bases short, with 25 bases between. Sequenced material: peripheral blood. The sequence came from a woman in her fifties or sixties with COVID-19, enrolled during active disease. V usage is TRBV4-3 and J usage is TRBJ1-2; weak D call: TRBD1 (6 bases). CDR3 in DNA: TGCGCCAGCAGCCAAGATCAGACAGGCGCAAGCCAAGGGGGAGGCTACACCTTC. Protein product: CASSQDQTGASQGGGYTF.